There are many counts of the clone carrying this T cell receptor beta chain. The target antigen is unknown. These data belong to a study of T cells in Graves' hyperthyroidism and ophthalmopathy. Overall study results and limits: The majority of expanded thyroid clonotypes above 0.001 also appeared in blood.

Amplification of TCR beta CDR3 regions used RNA as the template. First-round RT-PCR of the TCR CDR3 relied on the HTBI primer set. TCRdb reprocessed the multiplex PCR reads via MiXCR and lists one record per CDR3 protein. The sample includes 600,000 or so distinct CDR3 sequences, approximately 14% of them seen just once. This TCR was recovered from a woman under 30 with Graves' ophthalmopathy. The sequenced material came from blood.

The CDR3 nucleotides read TGTGCCAGCAGCCCTATACAGGGAATCCAAGAGACCCAGTACTTC. Protein product: CASSPIQGIQETQYF. The chain combines TRBV5-5 with TRBJ2-5, with a weak D call TRBD1 (6 bases). Trimming cost V 4 bases and J 1 base, with 14 bases left between them. Germline values: CDR1 SGHKS, CDR2 YYEKEE (reference sequence). The CDR3 runs 15 residues.